A single sample gave rise to the 7 T cell receptor beta chains below, sequenced in a study of T-cell memory formation after mild COVID-19. TCRdb called the 5' RACE reads again in MiXCR, with one record for every CDR3 protein. Among 180,000 or so distinct CDR3 sequences, around 10% were seen once, and the ten largest hold around 3.8%. The specimen sequenced was PBMCs or a T cell subset sorted from them (not recorded which). The receptor set was obtained from a man between 18 and 35 years old who had mild COVID-19 (a few samples of this study predate the infection). Cell type and time point are not known.

This clonotype has a count of ten or more. J is TRBJ2-7 and V is TRBV7-2, with TRBD2 identical over 7 bases. The CDR3 runs 14 residues. Germline V gene sequence: CDR1 SGHTA, CDR2 FQGNSA. Trimming took 4 bases from V and 2 from J; bases not matched to a gene: 5. The CDR3 protein is CASSYQTSTYEQYV. The CDR3 DNA reads as TGTGCCAGCAGCTACCAGACTAGCACCTACGAGCAGTACGTC.

This clonotype was counted between two and nine times. The gene calls are TRBV14 and TRBJ1-1; D ambiguous. Germline V CDR1 and CDR2: SGHDN, FVKESK. V dropped 2 bases and J dropped 3 bases, with 4 bases sitting between them. The CDR3 is 12 amino acids. The CDR3, as DNA: TGTGCCAGCAGCCAACAGTACACTGAAGCTTTCTTT. It encodes CASSQQYTEAFF.

This clonotype occurred a few times. In nucleotides, the CDR3 is TGTGCCAGCAGCTCCTATAGCGGGGGGGCGTCCAGAGAGACCCAGTACTTC. It translates to CASSSYSGGASRETQYF. The chain uses TRBV5-6 and TRBJ2-5, with 11 bases identical to TRBD2. This CDR3 contains 17 residues. V gave up 3 bases and J gave up 4 bases; unmatched junction bases: 11. Germline CDR1 is SGHDT and CDR2 is YYEEEE.

This clonotype was recorded a few times. The CDR3 DNA is TGTGCCAGCAGCGTAGATGGGTACACTGAAGCTTTCTTT. Amino acid sequence: CASSVDGYTEAFF. This chain joins TRBV9 and TRBJ1-1, with unresolved D. Trimming took off 0 bases at V and 3 bases at J, with 6 bases between the two ends. Germline assignment: CDR1 SGDLS and CDR2 YYNGEE. CDR3 length: 13 residues.

The sample holds many counts of this clonotype. This sequence joins TRBV5-1 and TRBJ2-3; D not certain. Trimming took 4 bases from V and 2 from J, leaving 11 bases between them. CDR1 is SGHRS and CDR2 is YFSETQ in the germline V gene. The CDR3 is 14 amino acids. Written as DNA, the CDR3 is TGCGCCAGCAGCGTCGTAGATCACACAGATACGCAGTATTTT. This sequence encodes CASSVVDHTDTQYF.

The chain carries TRBV6-6 and TRBJ1-1, with TRBD1 as a possible D gene (5 bases). Trimming removed 7 bases at V and 3 bases at J, with 15 bases between. In germline, CDR1 is MNHNY, CDR2 SVGAGI (reference sequence). This CDR3 contains 14 residues. The CDR3 is CASTRPGADTEAFF. The CDR3 nucleotides read TGTGCCAGCACCCGCCCCGGGGCGGACACTGAAGCTTTCTTT.

This clonotype appeared a few times. This chain joins TRBV10-3 and TRBJ2-3; D gene uncertain. Deletions cut 8 bases from V and 0 bases from J, with 6 bases between. The CDR3 runs 12 residues. Germline CDR1 reads ENHRY; CDR2 reads SYGVKD. This CDR3 is CAIGLSTDTQYF. CDR3 in DNA: TGTGCCATCGGTCTGAGCACAGATACGCAGTATTTT.